This entry concerns a single TCR beta chain. The authors divided CD4+ cells into CD45RA+ naive and CD45RA-negative memory subsets. This entry belongs to a study of shared clonotypes between healthy human individuals. Method: immunoSEQ multiplex PCR; TCRdb's copy keeps in-frame clones and lacks some. Of 2 million to 3 million clones listed, 93% were seen once; the top ten hold about 0.34%. V lost 1 base, J lost 8 bases, and 15 bases lay in between. From germline, CDR1 is WNHNN and CDR2 SYGVQD (reference sequence). The CDR3 loop spans 15 amino acids. V is TRBV10-1 and J is TRBJ2-1, with a weak D call TRBD2 (6 bases). Sequencing was performed on naive CD4+ T cells from PBMCs. Subset meaning: CD45RA+ positively selected. The receptor was derived from a young man in good health. Some clones in this sample may be carry-over from other donors' samples. The CDR3 DNA sequence: TGCGCCAGCAGTGAGTTAGGAGGGCGAGGCGATGAGCAGTTCTTC. Encoded protein: CASSELGGRGDEQFF.